Listed here are 30 T cell receptor beta chains from one sample, sequenced in a study of graft-versus-host responses after intestinal transplantation. The antigens these receptors bind are not known. The protocol was immunoSEQ multiplex PCR, while the TCRdb copy is restricted to in-frame clones and leaves out a portion. This sample yields fewer than 120,000 clones, of which 80% to 95% are seen a single time; about 0.54% belongs to the top ten. Source: unstimulated CD8+ T cells sorted from spleen or lymph node cells, taken before intestinal transplant. Receptors originate from a human donor who received an intestinal transplant.

The chain is built from TRBV19 and TRBJ2-1; TRBD1 matches 8 bases. The trim removed 10 bases at V and 12 bases at J, leaving 20 bases unmatched. Germline V gives CDR1 LNHDA, CDR2 SQIVND (reference sequence). The CDR3 is made up of 15 amino acids. The CDR3 loop reads CATRTGPSSRAGQFF. The DNA for the CDR3 is TGTGCCACTCGGACAGGGCCCAGCTCTCGTGCCGGGCAGTTCTTC.

The CDR3 DNA follows: TGTGCCAGCAGTTTCGACAGGGGCTATGGCTACACCTTC. Amino acid sequence: CASSFDRGYGYTF. The genes are TRBV28 and TRBJ1-2, with TRBD1 matching 8 bases. With V trimmed by 3 bases and J by 4 bases, 1 base remained unmatched. In germline, CDR1 is MDHEN, CDR2 SYDVKM. The CDR3 consists of 13 residues.

V is TRBV5-4 and J is TRBJ2-7; 9 bases map to TRBD1. This CDR3 has 15 amino acids. V shed 4 bases and J 4 bases; nucleotides not matched to a gene: 9. Germline CDR1 reads SGHNT; CDR2 reads YYREEE (reference sequence). This CDR3 reads CASSRRTGVDYEQYF. CDR3 bases: TGTGCCAGCAGCCGCCGGACAGGGGTGGATTACGAGCAGTACTTC.

The gene calls are TRBV6-6 and TRBJ1-5, with a tentative D call TRBD1 (5 bases). The germline V gene has CDR1 MNHNY and CDR2 SVGAGI (reference sequence). V was trimmed by 2 bases and J by 2 bases, leaving 13 bases between them. This CDR3 region has 16 residues. CDR3 nucleotides: TGTGCCAGCAGTTACGACGGGGGGTCCGGCAATCAGCCCCAGCATTTT. Protein product: CASSYDGGSGNQPQHF.

Only one count was recorded for this clone. The chain has TRBV2 and TRBJ2-5; D gene uncertain. The V and J ends lost 7 bases and 5 bases respectively, with 11 bases between them. CDR3 length: 12 amino acids. CDR1 and CDR2 from the germline V gene are SNHLY and FYNNEI. CDR3 residues: CASIGLIETQYF. CDR3 DNA sequence: TGTGCCAGCATAGGCCTGATTGAGACCCAGTACTTC.

The chain has TRBV5-3 and TRBJ2-7, with TRBD2 matching over 12 bases. TRBV5-3 is an open reading frame, and its role is uncertain. The length of the CDR3 is 16 residues. Trimming cost V 4 bases and J 6 bases; bases outside gene matches: 11. CDR3 sequence: CARSRIGLAGCLEQYF. In DNA, the CDR3 is TGTGCCAGAAGCCGCATCGGACTAGCGGGATGCCTCGAGCAGTACTTC.

The chain is built from TRBV28 and TRBJ1-2, with 7 bases aligning to TRBD1. J gave up 5 bases and V 10 bases, and 7 bases lay outside the gene matches. Per germline, CDR1 MDHEN and CDR2 SYDVKM. This CDR3 spans 12 amino acids. As DNA, the CDR3 is TGTGCCATCGGACAGGCCACTTATGGCTACACCTTC. Its protein is CAIGQATYGYTF.

The genes are TRBV13 and TRBJ1-2; D remains unclear. V lost 5 bases and J lost 8, with 9 bases in between. CDR3 length equals 11 residues. Germline V gene data show CDR1 as PRHDT and CDR2 as FYEKMQ (reference sequence). The CDR3 here is CASSRIGGYTF. In DNA form, the CDR3 reads TGTGCCAGCAGCAGAATAGGAGGCTACACCTTC.

This clone showed up just a few times. This sample includes further DNA sequences coding for the same CDR3. The rearrangement links TRBV4-1 to TRBJ2-7; TRBD2 is a possible D gene (6 bases). This CDR3 is 13 amino acids long. Germline lookup yields CDR1 MGHRA and CDR2 YSYEKL. The V gene lost 3 bases and the J gene lost 3 bases, with 9 bases spanning the gap. The chain's CDR3 is CASSQGTDYEQYF. CDR3 DNA: TGCGCCAGCAGCCAGGGGACTGACTACGAGCAGTACTTC.

This clone was found once. V is TRBV9 and J is TRBJ2-3; TRBD2 matches at 11 bases. V was pared by 3 bases and J by 5 bases, with 11 bases of the junction left unmatched. From germline, CDR1 is SGDLS and CDR2 YYNGEE. This CDR3 region has 17 residues. CDR3 region: CASSGGGTSGPIDTQYF. CDR3 nucleotides: TGTGCCAGCAGCGGCGGAGGGACTAGCGGTCCGATAGATACGCAGTATTTT. Full variable domain (rest looked up from reference TRBV9 and TRBJ2-3): DSGVTQTPKHLITATGQRVTLRCSPRSGDLSVYWYQQSLDQGLQFLIQYYNGEERAKGNILERFSAQQFPDLHSELNLSSLELGDSALYFCASSGGGTSGPIDTQYFGPGTRLTVL.

This chain uses TRBV7-8 with TRBJ1-5, with TRBD1 matching over 7 bases. Germline CDR1 and CDR2: SGHVS and FQNEAQ. V gave up 6 bases and J gave up 9 bases; unmatched junction bases: 8. The CDR3 has 13 amino acids. CDR3 sequence: CASRHRGLGPQHF. In nucleotides, the CDR3 is TGTGCCAGCAGGCACAGGGGTCTGGGGCCCCAGCATTTT.

This clone has a handful of counts. The chain recombines TRBV28 with TRBJ2-1; TRBD1 or TRBD2 may be the D gene (7 bases each). CDR1 is MDHEN and CDR2 is SYDVKM in the germline V gene. There are 18 residues in the CDR3. V was trimmed by 7 bases and J by 5 bases, leaving 27 bases between them. The CDR3 spells CASTPSQGGATWNNEQFF. CDR3 coding DNA: TGTGCCAGCACCCCCTCCCAGGGGGGGGCGACGTGGAACAATGAGCAGTTCTTC.

The rearrangement joins TRBV15 to TRBJ2-1, with D perhaps matching TRBD1 (5 bases). The CDR3 is 15 amino acids. Germline V CDR1 and CDR2: LNHNV, YYDKDF (reference sequence). Deletions cut 0 bases from V and 13 bases from J, with 19 bases between. The CDR3 spells CATSRDPGSADNQFF. CDR3 nucleotide sequence: TGTGCCACCAGCAGAGACCCCGGCAGTGCGGACAATCAGTTCTTC. Supplemented by reference TRBV15 and TRBJ2-1, the full variable domain reads DAMVIQNPRYQVTQFGKPVTLSCSQTLNHNVMYWYQQKSSQAPKLLFHYYDKDFNNEADTPDNFQSRRPNTSFCFLDIRSPGLGDTAMYLCATSRDPGSADNQFFGPGTRLTVL.

The chain links TRBV4-1 to TRBJ2-2; D may be TRBD1 (5 bases). V was trimmed by 4 bases and J by 5 bases, leaving 11 bases between them. CDR1 and CDR2 (germline): MGHRA, YSYEKL. The CDR3 contains 14 residues. Here the CDR3 reads CASSPLGRTGELFF. In DNA, the CDR3 is TGCGCCAGCAGCCCTTTGGGGCGAACCGGGGAGCTGTTTTTT.

This chain links TRBV6-1 with TRBJ2-3, with 8 positions matching TRBD2. Looked up from germline, CDR1 is MNHNS and CDR2 is SASEGT. This CDR3 has 17 amino acids. V was clipped by 3 bases and J by 3 bases; unmatched bases: 11. CDR3 sequence (DNA): TGTGCCAGCAGTGACCTTGAAGCGGGAGTCGAGACAGATACGCAGTATTTT. It codes for CASSDLEAGVETDTQYF.

CDR3 DNA: TGTGCCAGCAGCTACCTAGGTGGTGACCTTGGGAACGAGCAGTACTTC. Protein sequence: CASSYLGGDLGNEQYF. V is TRBV7-9 and J is TRBJ2-7, with D unclear. The length of the CDR3 is 16 residues. V lost 4 bases to trimming and J lost 5 bases, with 21 bases between them. The germline V gene encodes CDR1 SEHNR and CDR2 FQNEAQ (reference sequence).

This clone was seen once. The chain employs TRBV13 and TRBJ2-1; tentatively, D is TRBD2 (7 bases). The CDR3 runs 17 residues. Germline V CDR1 and CDR2: PRHDT, FYEKMQ (reference sequence). The V and J ends lost 1 base and 7 bases respectively, with 20 bases between them. The CDR3 spells CASSLERGGLPGNEQFF. Here the CDR3 DNA reads TGTGCCAGCAGCTTAGAGAGGGGGGGACTCCCTGGGAATGAGCAGTTCTTC.

The chain combines TRBV9 with TRBJ2-1; a weak D match, TRBD2 (6 bases). Trimming left V 3 bases short and J 8 bases short, with 6 bases between. Germline CDR1 is SGDLS and CDR2 is YYNGEE. The CDR3 sequence is 11 residues long. The CDR3 is CASSGGDEQFF. The CDR3 DNA reads as TGTGCCAGCAGCGGCGGGGATGAGCAGTTCTTC. The full variable domain, with the rest looked up from reference TRBV9 and TRBJ2-1, is DSGVTQTPKHLITATGQRVTLRCSPRSGDLSVYWYQQSLDQGLQFLIQYYNGEERAKGNILERFSAQQFPDLHSELNLSSLELGDSALYFCASSGGDEQFFGPGTRLTVL.

The chain links TRBV4-2 to TRBJ1-2; no definite D call. Trimming removed 4 bases at V and 2 bases at J, with 8 bases between. CDR1 and CDR2 from the germline V gene are LGHNA and YNFKEQ. The CDR3 has 13 amino acids. The CDR3 region has the DNA TGTGCCAGCAGCCGGGCAGAAAACTATGGCTACACCTTC. Amino acids: CASSRAENYGYTF.

The chain combines TRBV28 with TRBJ2-1, with 10 bases aligning to TRBD1. CDR3 length equals 15 residues. From germline, CDR1 is MDHEN and CDR2 SYDVKM. The V and J ends lost 4 bases and 9 bases, in that order; junction bases with no gene match: 9. The CDR3 nucleotides are TGTGCCAGCAGTTCACCCGGGACAGGGGTCGTTGAGCAGTTCTTC. Its translation: CASSSPGTGVVEQFF.

The chain couples TRBV9 to TRBJ2-1, with TRBD2 as a possible D gene (5 bases). The V end lost 2 bases, the J end lost 8 bases, and 14 bases lay between the germline ends. CDR1 is SGDLS and CDR2 is YYNGEE in the germline V gene. This CDR3 contains 14 residues. CDR3 bases: TGTGCCAGCAGCGTTACTAGTACAGCGGATGAGCAGTTCTTC. It encodes CASSVTSTADEQFF.

This chain uses TRBV6-5 with TRBJ2-7; 9 nucleotides match TRBD2. Germline CDR1 reads MNHEY; CDR2 reads SVGAGI. This CDR3 is 15 amino acids long. With V trimmed by 5 bases and J by 2 bases, 7 bases remained unmatched. CDR3 sequence reads: CASSPSGTGPYEQYF. The DNA for the CDR3 is TGTGCCAGCAGTCCTAGCGGGACGGGGCCCTACGAGCAGTACTTC.

CDR3 protein: CASSVGGLAYNEQFF. DNA of the CDR3: TGTGCCAGCAGCGTAGGCGGGCTAGCTTACAATGAGCAGTTCTTC. The chain is built from TRBV9 and TRBJ2-1, with D tentatively TRBD2 (5 bases). Germline loops: CDR1 SGDLS, CDR2 YYNGEE. V gave up 0 bases and J gave up 4 bases, with 11 bases separating them. This CDR3 has 15 amino acids.

This clone showed up just a few times. The chain uses TRBV19 and TRBJ2-7, with D perhaps matching TRBD1 (5 bases). With the DNA end fitting TRBJ2-1 better, the J assignment may be wrong. The germline CDR1 and CDR2 sequences are LNHDA and SQIVND (reference sequence). This CDR3 contains 13 residues. The DNA of the CDR3 is TGTGCCAGTAGTATAGGGAGTGGGGCCGAGCAGTTCTTC. Amino acids: CASSIGSGAEQFF.

V gene TRBV14 combines with J gene TRBJ1-2, with D maybe TRBD1 (5 bases). The CDR3 length is 15 residues. The V and J ends lost 0 bases and 3 bases respectively, with 11 bases between them. Germline-derived CDR1 and CDR2 are SGHDN and FVKESK. The CDR3, as DNA: TGTGCCAGCAGCCAAGATTCCGGCAGGGACTATGGCTACACCTTC. Translated: CASSQDSGRDYGYTF.

This chain uses TRBV27 with TRBJ2-3; D is unclear. The CDR3 extends over 12 amino acids. Germline V gene data show CDR1 as MNHEY and CDR2 as SMNVEV (reference sequence). The ends were cut back, 6 bases at V and 5 bases at J, with 9 bases in the middle. The CDR3 here is CASRPTGDTQYF. CDR3 DNA: TGTGCCAGCAGACCTACGGGAGATACGCAGTATTTT.

The chain recombines TRBV4-1 with TRBJ1-2; 9 bases agree with TRBD1. J was trimmed by 14 bases and V by 0 bases; bases with no gene match: 7. Germline V gene data show CDR1 as MGHRA and CDR2 as YSYEKL. The CDR3 sequence is 13 residues long. CDR3 sequence reads: CASSQDSGQGQTF. The CDR3 nucleotides are TGCGCCAGCAGCCAAGATTCGGGACAGGGTCAAACCTTC.

V gene TRBV13 combines with J gene TRBJ2-7, with a tentative D call TRBD1 (5 bases). V lost 3 bases to trimming and J lost 0 bases, with 9 bases between them. There are 14 residues in the CDR3. CDR1 is PRHDT and CDR2 is FYEKMQ in the germline V gene (reference sequence). Written as DNA, the CDR3 is TGTGCCAGCAGCTTGACAGAGAGCTCCTACGAGCAGTACTTC. Translation gives CASSLTESSYEQYF.

The rearrangement joins TRBV19 to TRBJ1-1; unclear D gene. The CDR3 loop spans 13 amino acids. V dropped 11 bases and J dropped 2 bases, with 15 bases sitting between them. Germline V gives CDR1 LNHDA, CDR2 SQIVND (reference sequence). CDR3 sequence reads: CASAPRGNTEAFF. In DNA form, the CDR3 reads TGTGCCTCGGCCCCGCGTGGCAACACTGAAGCTTTCTTT.

Only a few counts were recorded for this clone. The chain recombines TRBV7-9 with TRBJ1-2; D possibly corresponds to TRBD1 (5 bases). Germline lookup yields CDR1 SEHNR and CDR2 FQNEAQ (reference sequence). V gave up 5 bases and J gave up 7 bases, with 20 bases separating them. The length of the CDR3 is 15 residues. CDR3 nucleotides: TGTGCCAGCAGCACCGACAGTATCTGGGCAGGTGGCTACACCTTC. Translated, it gives CASSTDSIWAGGYTF.